These 5 T cell receptor beta chains share one sample of origin, sequenced in a study of Graves' ophthalmopathy and Graves' hyperthyroidism. RNA transcripts provided the template for amplifying TCR beta CDR3 regions. Second-round multiplex PCR came after first-round RT-PCR with HTBI primers. TCRdb processed the multiplex PCR reads anew with MiXCR; each CDR3 protein has one entry. This table has about 550,000 distinct CDR3 sequences, about two fifths appearing once. Source material: peripheral blood or thyroid tissue (not recorded which). These receptors all come from an adult man with Graves' hyperthyroidism.

The chain joins TRBV12-3 or TRBV12-4 to TRBJ2-5; 8 bases match TRBD1. Trimming removed 4 bases from V and 9 bases from J; junction bases left unmatched: 13. The CDR3 contains 15 residues. The CDR3: CASSSGQGVGQPQYF. The DNA for the CDR3 is TGTGCCAGCAGTTCCGGACAGGGAGTCGGTCAGCCCCAGTACTTC.

The rearrangement joins TRBV29-1 to TRBJ2-5, with 11 nucleotides matching TRBD2. Germline trimming cut 4 bases from V and 3 bases from J; bases unmatched to any gene: 7. The V gene's germline CDR1 is SQVTM and CDR2 ANQGSEA. CDR3 length: 15 amino acids. Here the CDR3 DNA reads TGCAGCGTTGTGCTAGCGGGGGGTCTAGAAGAGACCCAGTACTTC. This sequence encodes CSVVLAGGLEETQYF.

V gene TRBV2 combines with J gene TRBJ2-7, with TRBD2 as a possible D gene (5 bases). This CDR3 spans 14 amino acids. Germline-derived CDR1 and CDR2 are SNHLY and FYNNEI. Trimming took off 5 bases at V and 5 bases at J, with 16 bases between the two ends. The CDR3 spells CASSLGAEFHEQYF. The CDR3 coding sequence is TGTGCCAGCAGTTTGGGAGCAGAATTCCACGAGCAGTACTTC.

This clonotype was picked up many times. CDR3 coding DNA: TGTGCCAGCAGCAGGGGTCGTGCTGAAAAACTGTTTTTT. This translates into CASSRGRAEKLFF. The V and J genes are TRBV2 and TRBJ1-4, with D tentatively TRBD1 (6 bases). CDR1 SNHLY and CDR2 FYNNEI come from the germline V gene. V was clipped by 6 bases and J by 7 bases, with 12 bases between them. The CDR3 length is 13 residues.

The chain links TRBV19 to TRBJ1-2, with D possibly being TRBD1 (5 bases). The CDR3 spans 15 residues. V lost 7 bases and J lost 6, with 21 bases in between. Per germline, CDR1 LNHDA and CDR2 SQIVND (reference sequence). The CDR3 loop reads CASIPQGRQMNGYTF. The CDR3 nucleotides are TGTGCCAGTATACCCCAAGGGCGACAGATGAATGGCTACACCTTC.